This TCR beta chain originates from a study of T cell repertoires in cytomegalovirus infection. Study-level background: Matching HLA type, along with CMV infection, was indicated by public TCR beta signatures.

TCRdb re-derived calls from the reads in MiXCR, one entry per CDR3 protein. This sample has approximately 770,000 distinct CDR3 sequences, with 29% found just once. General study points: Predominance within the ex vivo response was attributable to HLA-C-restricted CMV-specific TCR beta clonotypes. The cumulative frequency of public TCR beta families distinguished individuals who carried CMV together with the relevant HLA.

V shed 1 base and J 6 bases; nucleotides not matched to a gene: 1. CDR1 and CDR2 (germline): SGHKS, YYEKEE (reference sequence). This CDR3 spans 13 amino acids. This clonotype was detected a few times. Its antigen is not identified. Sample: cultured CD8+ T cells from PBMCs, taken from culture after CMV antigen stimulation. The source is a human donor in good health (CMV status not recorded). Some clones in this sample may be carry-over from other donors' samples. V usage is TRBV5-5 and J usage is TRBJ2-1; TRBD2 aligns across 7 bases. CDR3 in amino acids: CASSLWGGNEQFF. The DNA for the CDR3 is TGTGCCAGCAGCTTGTGGGGGGGCAATGAGCAGTTCTTC.